The clone carrying this TCR beta chain was observed once. The target antigen is unknown. The assay was immunoSEQ multiplex PCR, and TCRdb's table has in-frame clones only and misses some. In the table there are under 65,000 clones, 85% to 90% of which are singletons. V was clipped by 4 bases and J by 5 bases, with 19 bases between them. The germline V gene encodes CDR1 SGHNT and CDR2 YYREEE (reference sequence). The CDR3 contains 15 residues. The data were taken from a study of PD-1 blockade in classical Hodgkin lymphoma. All patients experienced relapse after autologous stem cell transplantation, and brentuximab vedotin exposure was variable. The study's findings and limits: Underlying causes for the observed repertoire differences were not defined, possibly disease activity or prior therapy.

The chain recombines TRBV5-4 with TRBJ2-7, with a tentative D call TRBD1 (5 bases). The clonotype comes from a human donor with classical Hodgkin lymphoma. The material sequenced was peripheral blood mononuclear cells (PBMCs), taken at baseline. CDR3 sequence: CASSRRTPGYDEQYF. The DNA of the CDR3 is TGTGCCAGCAGCAGAAGGACGCCAGGGTACGACGAGCAGTACTTC.